The 23 T cell receptor beta chains in this list originate from one sample, sequenced in a study of T cells after yellow fever vaccination. A single record per CDR3 protein comes from TCRdb applying MiXCR to the 5' RACE reads. This table holds 500,000 to 650,000 distinct CDR3 sequences, less than 20% found once. The starting material was PBMCs, obtained about 5 days after the first yellow fever vaccination. Receptors were obtained from a man in his late teens or twenties who received the YFV17D yellow fever vaccine.

This clonotype showed up many times. This chain joins TRBV30 and TRBJ2-7; TRBD2 matches at 10 bases. V lost 3 bases and J lost 6; bases outside the gene matches: 2. CDR3 length equals 12 residues. Germline loops: CDR1 GTSNPN, CDR2 SVGIG (reference sequence). The CDR3: CAWSLAGGEQYF. The DNA for the CDR3 is TGTGCCTGGAGCTTAGCGGGGGGCGAGCAGTACTTC.

This clonotype was observed a handful of times. The J gene is TRBJ2-1, the V gene TRBV6-1; no clear D. CDR1 and CDR2 (germline): MNHNS, SASEGT. V lost 6 bases and J lost 8, with 11 bases in between. The CDR3 is 12 amino acids. CDR3 loop: CASRDVVDEQFF. Written as DNA, the CDR3 is TGTGCCAGCAGGGACGTCGTCGATGAGCAGTTCTTC.

The rearrangement links TRBV4-3 to TRBJ1-3; D might be TRBD1 (5 bases). Trimming took 0 bases from V and 4 from J, leaving 13 bases between them. The length of the CDR3 is 16 residues. Germline V gene sequence: CDR1 LGHNA, CDR2 YSLEER. CDR3 nucleotide sequence: TGCGCCAGCAGCCAAGATACGGGGGGTAGGGGAAACACCATATATTTT. Translating it yields CASSQDTGGRGNTIYF.

The chain joins TRBV12-3 or TRBV12-4 to TRBJ1-4; tentatively, D is TRBD1 (6 bases). CDR3 length: 15 residues. The V gene lost 3 bases and the J gene lost 0 bases, with 8 bases spanning the gap. The CDR3 here is CASSFTGSTNEKLFF. The CDR3 DNA sequence: TGTGCCAGCAGTTTTACAGGGTCAACTAATGAAAAACTGTTTTTT.

This rearrangement joins TRBV25-1 to TRBJ2-4; D possibly corresponds to TRBD2 (6 bases). This CDR3 has 15 residues. The ends were cut back, 2 bases at V and 6 bases at J, with 14 bases in the middle. Germline V gene data show CDR1 as MGHDK and CDR2 as SYGVNS. CDR3: CASSELGGSGNIQYF. CDR3 DNA: TGTGCCAGCAGTGAACTCGGGGGATCGGGAAACATTCAGTACTTC.

The V and J genes are TRBV5-1 and TRBJ1-6, with 7 bases identical to TRBD1. V gave up 0 bases and J gave up 8 bases; unmatched junction bases: 5. The germline CDR1 and CDR2 sequences are SGHRS and YFSETQ. The CDR3 is 15 amino acids. For the CDR3, the DNA is TGCGCCAGCAGCTTGGACAGGGGTAGTGATTCACCCCTCCACTTT. This sequence encodes CASSLDRGSDSPLHF. The whole variable domain, filled in from reference TRBV5-1 and TRBJ1-6, reads KAGVTQTPRYLIKTRGQQVTLSCSPISGHRSVSWYQQTPGQGLQFLFEYFSETQRNKGNFPGRFSGRQFSNSRSEMNVSTLELGDSALYLCASSLDRGSDSPLHFGNGTRLTVT.

There are a few counts of this clonotype. J is TRBJ2-7 and V is TRBV7-9; D is undetermined. CDR1 is SEHNR, CDR2 FQNEAQ, per germline (reference sequence). The CDR3 sequence is 13 residues long. V shed 3 bases and J shed 2 bases, with 8 bases lying between them. DNA for the CDR3: TGTGCCAGCAGCTTTGGGGTGGCCTACGAGCAGTACGTC. This codes for CASSFGVAYEQYV.

This clonotype appeared a few times. The genes are TRBV2 and TRBJ1-6, with D hard to call. This CDR3 is built from 15 residues. The germline V and J ends were trimmed by 5 bases and 0 bases, with 8 bases remaining between them. The germline CDR1 and CDR2 sequences are SNHLY and FYNNEI. CDR3 sequence: CASSTSYSYNSPLHF. In DNA form, the CDR3 reads TGTGCCAGCAGTACATCGTACTCCTATAATTCACCCCTCCACTTT.

This clonotype appeared a few times. The CDR3 loop reads CASSLRTGFKYF. CDR3 sequence (DNA): TGTGCCAGCAGTTTACGGACTGGGTTTAAGTACTTC. V usage is TRBV12-3 or TRBV12-4 and J usage is TRBJ2-4; tentatively, D is TRBD2 (5 bases). The CDR3 is 12 residues long. Between the trimmed V and J ends, which lost 2 bases and 14 bases, there was a span of 13 bases.

This clonotype was observed a few times. This chain joins TRBV5-1 and TRBJ2-2; the D is unclear. Trimming removed 5 bases at V and 3 bases at J, with 11 bases between. Germline loops: CDR1 SGHRS, CDR2 YFSETQ. This CDR3 is 14 amino acids long. The CDR3 region has the DNA TGCGCCAGCAGACTTCTCTCAGACACCGGGGAGCTGTTTTTT. Translated, it gives CASRLLSDTGELFF.

This clonotype has ten or more counts. The V and J genes are TRBV7-9 and TRBJ1-6; D remains ambiguous. V lost 7 bases, J lost 7 bases, and 17 bases lay in between. Germline CDR1 is SEHNR and CDR2 is FQNEAQ (reference sequence). The length of the CDR3 is 15 residues. CDR3 amino acids: CASTLGKGGNSPLHF. The CDR3 bases are TGTGCCAGCACCCTCGGGAAGGGAGGGAATTCACCCCTCCACTTT.

The chain uses TRBV3-1 and TRBJ1-2, with D possibly being TRBD1 (5 bases). Germline-derived CDR1 and CDR2 are LGHDT and YNNKEL (reference sequence). V dropped 6 bases and J dropped 4 bases, with 12 bases sitting between them. This CDR3 is built from 13 residues. CDR3 bases: TGTGCCAGCAGGGACGCGGGGACCTATGGCTACACCTTC. This translates into CASRDAGTYGYTF.

This clonotype was seen more than once but under ten times. The chain couples TRBV29-1 to TRBJ2-1; TRBD2 might be the D (6 bases). Trimming removed 5 bases at V and 0 bases at J, with 11 bases between. This CDR3 is 14 amino acids long. Germline assignment: CDR1 SQVTM and CDR2 ANQGSEA. CDR3 nucleotides: TGCAGCGTTTCGGGGGTTAGCTCCTACAATGAGCAGTTCTTC. It is translated as CSVSGVSSYNEQFF.

This chain joins TRBV2 and TRBJ2-1; D remains unclear. CDR1 SNHLY and CDR2 FYNNEI come from the germline V gene. V lost 4 bases to trimming and J lost 15 bases, with 13 bases between them. The CDR3 is 11 amino acids. The CDR3 here is CASSALGWRFF. The CDR3 DNA is TGTGCCAGCAGTGCACTCGGGTGGCGGTTCTTC. The full variable domain, rest sourced from reference TRBV2 and TRBJ2-1, is EPEVTQTPSHQVTQMGQEVILRCVPISNHLYFYWYRQILGQKVEFLVSFYNNEISEKSEIFDDQFSVERPDGSNFTLKIRSTKLEDSAMYFCASSALGWRFFGPGTRLTVL.

This clonotype was counted ten times or more. The DNA for the CDR3 is TGTGCCAGCAGCCGGACAGGGGGCGAAACAAACCCTTACGAGCAGTACTTC. Translating gives CASSRTGGETNPYEQYF. J is TRBJ2-7 and V is TRBV5-6; 11 bases fit TRBD1. Trimming took 4 bases from V and 4 from J; bases not matched to a gene: 13. The V gene's germline CDR1 is SGHDT and CDR2 YYEEEE. This CDR3 has 17 residues.

This clonotype was observed a few times. This rearrangement joins TRBV5-6 to TRBJ2-7; TRBD1 is a possible D gene (5 bases). This CDR3 has 13 residues. V dropped 4 bases and J dropped 9 bases, with 17 bases sitting between them. The germline V gene has CDR1 SGHDT and CDR2 YYEEEE. The CDR3 spells CASSRNRGGRQYV. CDR3 nucleotide sequence: TGTGCCAGCAGCCGAAATAGGGGTGGCCGGCAGTACGTC.

This clonotype appeared a few times. The chain has TRBV5-1 and TRBJ1-6; D is possibly TRBD1 (6 bases). Germline CDR1 reads SGHRS; CDR2 reads YFSETQ. CDR3 length: 17 residues. V was shortened by 0 bases and J by 8 bases, with 18 bases between the two germline ends. CDR3 region: CASSLDTGSFGYSPLHF. In DNA, the CDR3 is TGCGCCAGCAGCTTGGACACAGGGTCCTTCGGATATTCACCCCTCCACTTT. Combining the CDR3 with reference TRBV5-1 and TRBJ1-6 gives the whole variable domain KAGVTQTPRYLIKTRGQQVTLSCSPISGHRSVSWYQQTPGQGLQFLFEYFSETQRNKGNFPGRFSGRQFSNSRSEMNVSTLELGDSALYLCASSLDTGSFGYSPLHFGNGTRLTVT.

The gene calls are TRBV6-2 or TRBV6-3 and TRBJ2-2, with D perhaps TRBD1 or TRBD2 (5 bases each). The V end lost 8 bases, the J end lost 8 bases, and 15 bases lay between the germline ends. The germline gives CDR1 MNHEY, CDR2 SVGEGT. The CDR3 contains 13 residues. DNA of the CDR3: TGTGCCAGCGGGACCCGTGAGTGGGGGGAGCTGTTTTTT. The encoded protein is CASGTREWGELFF.

This chain uses TRBV5-5 with TRBJ1-6; TRBD1 is a possible D gene (5 bases). CDR1 is SGHKS, CDR2 YYEKEE, per germline (reference sequence). The CDR3 has 15 amino acids. V was cut by 3 bases and J by 6 bases, with 13 bases left in between. CDR3: CASSSRGATNSPLHF. The CDR3, as DNA: TGTGCCAGCAGCTCTCGAGGGGCGACTAATTCACCCCTCCACTTT.

This clonotype was seen at least ten times. The chain employs TRBV7-2 and TRBJ2-1, with D maybe TRBD2 (6 bases). V shed 5 bases and J shed 6 bases, with 11 bases lying between them. Per the germline V gene, CDR1 is SGHTA and CDR2 is FQGNSA. The CDR3 extends over 13 amino acids. CDR3 protein: CASSPVGGNEQFF. In DNA, the CDR3 is TGTGCCAGCAGCCCGGTCGGGGGCAATGAGCAGTTCTTC. Based on the CDR3 plus reference TRBV7-2 and TRBJ2-1, the full variable domain is GAGVSQSPSNKVTEKGKDVELRCDPISGHTALYWYRQSLGQGLEFLIYFQGNSAPDKSGLPSDRFSAERTGGSVSTLTIQRTQQEDSAVYLCASSPVGGNEQFFGPGTRLTVL.

The V call is TRBV12-3 or TRBV12-4, the J call TRBJ1-2; tentative D call: TRBD1 (6 bases). V was shortened by 3 bases and J by 1 base, with 12 bases between the two germline ends. The CDR3 consists of 15 residues. The CDR3 here is CASSFLLDSNYGYTF. Written as DNA, the CDR3 is TGTGCCAGCAGTTTCCTACTGGACAGTAACTATGGCTACACCTTC.

A few counts support this clonotype. J is TRBJ2-2 and V is TRBV2, with 10 nucleotides matching TRBD2. With 7 bases clipped from V and 5 bases from J, the junction kept 4 bases outside the gene matches. This CDR3 comprises 14 residues. Germline CDR1 reads SNHLY; CDR2 reads FYNNEI. CDR3 protein: CASISGGLTGELFF. In DNA form, the CDR3 reads TGTGCCAGCATTAGCGGGGGGCTTACCGGGGAGCTGTTTTTT. Full variable domain (rest looked up from reference TRBV2 and TRBJ2-2): EPEVTQTPSHQVTQMGQEVILRCVPISNHLYFYWYRQILGQKVEFLVSFYNNEISEKSEIFDDQFSVERPDGSNFTLKIRSTKLEDSAMYFCASISGGLTGELFFGEGSRLTVL.

This rearrangement joins TRBV4-3 to TRBJ2-7, with unresolved D. The CDR3 is made up of 14 amino acids. V dropped 0 bases and J dropped 5 bases, with 11 bases sitting between them. Germline V gene lookup returns CDR1 LGHNA and CDR2 YSLEER. The CDR3 reads CASSQDFGDNEQYF. The CDR3 DNA reads TGCGCCAGCAGCCAAGATTTCGGAGATAACGAGCAGTACTTC.